This is a list of T cell receptor beta chains from one sample in a study of blood T cell repertoires in COVID-19. Clones were read by immunoSEQ multiplex PCR, and TCRdb kept only the in-frame ones, dropping some. The data hold around 200,000 clones, with approximately 90% observed a single time. The sample was peripheral blood. All receptors come from a young woman who had recovered from COVID-19. CDR3s include the opening cysteine and the closing phenylalanine or tryptophan. The D gene is left open where the match is weak. Not every row has a clone size; where given, it reads once, few, many or a size class.

CDR3 protein	CDR3 DNA	clone size	V gene	J gene	D gene
CASSQSGAFHGGELFF	TGCGCCAGCAGTCAATCGGGCGCGTTTCACGGCGGGGAGCTGTTTTTT	NA	TRBV23-1	TRBJ2-2	NA
CAISEGVRGANYGYTF	TGTGCCATCAGTGAAGGAGTACGGGGAGCTAACTATGGCTACACCTTC	NA	TRBV10-3	TRBJ1-2	NA
CATTISGVGTGELFF	TGTGCCACCACCATTAGCGGGGTAGGCACCGGGGAGCTGTTTTTT	once	TRBV15	TRBJ2-2	TRBD2
CAGSRGGTDTQYF	TGTGCCGGAAGCCGGGGGGGCACAGATACGCAGTATTTT	NA	TRBV2	TRBJ2-3	TRBD2
CASSADPSGGATGELFF	TGTGCCAGTAGTGCCGACCCTAGCGGGGGGGCGACCGGGGAGCTGTTTTTT	NA	TRBV19	TRBJ2-2	TRBD2
CASSLGRGDEQFF	TGTGCCAGCAGTTTGGGGAGGGGCGATGAGCAGTTCTTC	once	TRBV12-3/TRBV12-4	TRBJ2-1	TRBD2
CASSQGARSPLHF	TGCGCCAGCAGCCAGGGCGCGAGATCACCCCTCCACTTT	NA	TRBV4-1	TRBJ1-6	NA
CASSQEWIVWAKTYEQYF	TGCGCCAGCAGCCAAGAATGGATTGTCTGGGCCAAGACCTACGAGCAGTACTTC	NA	TRBV4-3	TRBJ2-7	NA
CASSQVSGSRHEQYF	TGTGCCAGCAGCCAAGTTTCAGGGTCCCGTCACGAGCAGTACTTC	NA	TRBV3-1/TRBV3-2	TRBJ2-7	NA
CASSPTQGTGELFF	TGTGCCAGCAGTCCTACCCAGGGGACCGGGGAGCTGTTTTTT	NA	TRBV13	TRBJ2-2	NA
CASSLIVTEQETQYF	TGTGCCAGCAGCTTAATCGTCACAGAGCAAGAGACCCAGTACTTC	NA	TRBV7-3	TRBJ2-5	NA
CASSSRGPDTQYF	TGTGCCAGCAGCTCCAGGGGCCCAGATACGCAGTATTTT	NA	TRBV6-6	TRBJ2-3	NA
CATSDPAIQGTYNEQFF	TGTGCCACCAGTGACCCTGCAATTCAGGGAACCTACAATGAGCAGTTCTTC	many	TRBV24-1	TRBJ2-1	NA
CASSAGTSGRAQETQYF	TGTGCCAGCTCAGCGGGGACTAGCGGGAGGGCCCAAGAGACCCAGTACTTC	NA	TRBV18	TRBJ2-5	TRBD2
CASSSDQGTGETQYF	TGTGCCAGCAGCTCAGACCAGGGTACGGGAGAGACCCAGTACTTC	NA	TRBV7-6	TRBJ2-5	NA
CASSPRAADYTDTQYF	TGTGCCAGCAGCCCCCGGGCAGCGGACTACACAGATACGCAGTATTTT	NA	TRBV9	TRBJ2-3	NA
CASSLVGHLNTEAFF	TGTGCCAGCAGCTTAGTGGGACATTTGAACACTGAAGCTTTCTTT	NA	TRBV7-2	TRBJ1-1	NA
CASRRTSGAYNEQFF	TGTGCCAGCAGGCGGACTAGCGGGGCGTACAATGAGCAGTTCTTC	NA	TRBV27	TRBJ2-1	TRBD2
CASSIKGGGLVYRAEAFF	TGTGCCAGTAGTATAAAGGGCGGGGGCTTGGTTTATCGGGCTGAAGCTTTCTTT	NA	TRBV19	TRBJ1-1	NA
CASGFERTEAFF	TGTGCTAGTGGTTTTGAGAGAACTGAAGCTTTCTTT	NA	TRBV12-5	TRBJ1-1	NA
CASSRGQSGEKLFF	TGTGCCAGCTCACGGGGACAAAGTGGCGAAAAACTGTTTTTT	NA	TRBV18	TRBJ1-4	NA
CASSKNRGPSEKLFF	TGTGCCAGCAGTAAGAACAGGGGACCCTCTGAAAAACTGTTTTTT	NA	TRBV28	TRBJ1-4	TRBD1
CASSLGVSGDEQFF	TGTGCCAGCAGCTTAGGGGTCTCCGGGGATGAGCAGTTCTTC	NA	TRBV7-3	TRBJ2-1	NA
CATSDRTGVGEQYF	TGTGCCACCAGTGATAGGACAGGGGTAGGGGAGCAGTACTTC	NA	TRBV24-1	TRBJ2-7	TRBD1
CASSQEGHQPQHF	TGCGCCAGCAGCCAAGAGGGACACCAGCCCCAGCATTTT	NA	TRBV4-1	TRBJ1-5	NA
CASSGGTGGPDTQYF	TGTGCCAGCAGTGGAGGGACAGGGGGACCAGATACGCAGTATTTT	NA	TRBV6-4	TRBJ2-3	TRBD1
CASSSRRLGLDETQYF	TGTGCCAGCAGCTCCCGCCGCCTAGGACTAGATGAGACCCAGTACTTC	NA	TRBV11-2	TRBJ2-5	TRBD2
CASSIKGAGHGYTF	TGTGCCAGTAGTATTAAGGGGGCAGGGCATGGCTACACCTTC	NA	TRBV19	TRBJ1-2	TRBD1
CASSVAGESSGNTIYF	TGTGCCAGCAGCGTAGCCGGGGAATCTTCTGGAAACACCATATATTTT	NA	TRBV9	TRBJ1-3	NA
CATSADRDYEQYF	TGTGCCACCAGCGCTGACAGAGACTACGAGCAGTACTTC	NA	TRBV15	TRBJ2-7	NA
CASSQDPQGGLNTEAFF	TGCGCCAGCAGCCAAGATCCACAGGGGGGGTTGAACACTGAAGCTTTCTTT	NA	TRBV4-1	TRBJ1-1	TRBD1
CASSSPLGQGKQPQHF	TGTGCCAGCAGTTCCCCCCTCGGACAGGGGAAACAGCCCCAGCATTTT	few	TRBV28	TRBJ1-5	TRBD1
CASSLTGGSGNTIYF	TGTGCCAGCAGCCTCACAGGGGGCTCTGGAAACACCATATATTTT	NA	TRBV27	TRBJ1-3	TRBD1
CASSPGTGDNLETQYF	TGTGCCAGCAGCCCGGGGACAGGGGACAATCTGGAGACCCAGTACTTC	NA	TRBV11-1	TRBJ2-5	TRBD1
CSVVTGGYEQYF	TGCAGCGTTGTTACAGGGGGATACGAGCAGTACTTC	NA	TRBV29-1	TRBJ2-7	TRBD1
CSVDGLPRGYGYTF	TGCAGCGTTGATGGCCTCCCTCGGGGCTATGGCTACACCTTC	NA	TRBV29-1	TRBJ1-2	NA
CASSPLAGAPNIQYF	TGTGCCAGCAGCCCCCTAGCGGGAGCTCCAAACATTCAGTACTTC	once	TRBV11-2	TRBJ2-4	TRBD2
CASSPQAGVAGELFF	TGTGCCAGCTCACCACAGGCAGGGGTTGCCGGGGAGCTGTTTTTT	NA	TRBV18	TRBJ2-2	NA
CASSQDSAGRNTGELFF	TGCGCCAGCAGCCAAGACAGTGCAGGCCGAAACACCGGGGAGCTGTTTTTT	NA	TRBV4-3	TRBJ2-2	NA
CASSIFERSTDTQYF	TGTGCCAGTAGTATTTTTGAGAGGAGCACAGATACGCAGTATTTT	NA	TRBV19	TRBJ2-3	NA
CASGSGQGSTDTQYF	TGTGCTAGTGGTTCGGGACAGGGGAGCACAGATACGCAGTATTTT	NA	TRBV12-5	TRBJ2-3	TRBD1
CASSDRITDTQYF	TGCGCCAGCAGCGACAGAATCACAGATACGCAGTATTTT	NA	TRBV4-1	TRBJ2-3	NA
CASRLGQGVGYEQYF	TGTGCCAGCAGACTGGGCCAGGGGGTGGGTTACGAGCAGTACTTC	NA	TRBV27	TRBJ2-7	TRBD1
CSVSGTGGFYGYTF	TGCAGCGTGTCCGGGACAGGGGGCTTCTATGGCTACACCTTC	few	TRBV29-1	TRBJ1-2	TRBD1
CASSYRGDSPDTQYF	TGTGCCAGCAGTTACCGCGGGGACAGCCCAGATACGCAGTATTTT	NA	TRBV6-5	TRBJ2-3	NA
CASSFGQGYGYTF	TGCGCCAGCAGCTTCGGACAGGGCTATGGCTACACCTTC	NA	TRBV5-1	TRBJ1-2	TRBD1
CASSRIGSSYNEQFF	TGTGCCAGCAGCCGAATCGGGAGCTCCTACAATGAGCAGTTCTTC	NA	TRBV4-2	TRBJ2-1	NA
CASSSGSYGYTF	TGTGCCAGCAGTTCGGGGAGTTATGGCTACACCTTC	NA	TRBV12-3/TRBV12-4	TRBJ1-2	NA
CASSGTGGQETQYF	TGCGCCAGCAGCGGCACAGGGGGCCAAGAGACCCAGTACTTC	once	TRBV5-1	TRBJ2-5	TRBD1
CASSSSGGYEQYF	TGTGCCAGCAGTTCTAGCGGGGGCTACGAGCAGTACTTC	NA	TRBV6-5	TRBJ2-7	TRBD2
CAASTSQSSYEQYF	TGTGCCGCCTCGACTAGTCAGAGCTCCTACGAGCAGTACTTC	NA	TRBV15	TRBJ2-7	NA
CASSQVSTGGTGELFF	TGCGCCAGCAGCCAAGTCTCGACAGGGGGCACCGGGGAGCTGTTTTTT	NA	TRBV4-1	TRBJ2-2	TRBD1